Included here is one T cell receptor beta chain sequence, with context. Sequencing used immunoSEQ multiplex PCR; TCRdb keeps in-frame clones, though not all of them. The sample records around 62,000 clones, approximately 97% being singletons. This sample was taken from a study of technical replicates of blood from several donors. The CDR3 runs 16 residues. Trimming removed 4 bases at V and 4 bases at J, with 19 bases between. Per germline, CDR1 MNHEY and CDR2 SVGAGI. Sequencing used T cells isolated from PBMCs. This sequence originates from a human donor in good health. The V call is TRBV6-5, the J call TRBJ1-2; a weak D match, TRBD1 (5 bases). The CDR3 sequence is CASSSSDMFLGYGYTF. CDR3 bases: TGTGCCAGCAGTTCATCGGACATGTTCTTGGGCTATGGCTACACCTTC.